These 21 T cell receptor beta chains were sequenced from one sample in a study of T cell responses to AZD1222 COVID-19 vaccine. Clones were read by immunoSEQ multiplex PCR, and TCRdb kept only the in-frame ones, dropping some. The repertoire holds around 150,000 clones, with 90% as singletons. Sequencing used peripheral blood, obtained on day 0 of AZD1222 vaccination. These receptors all come from an adult in good health.

The chain employs TRBV7-2 and TRBJ1-5, with D hard to call. V dropped 5 bases and J dropped 2 bases, with 13 bases sitting between them. Germline CDR1 SGHTA, CDR2 FQGNSA. CDR3 length: 15 residues. In DNA form, the CDR3 reads TGTGCCAGCAGCGCTAGTCCAGGCGGCAATCAGCCCCAGCATTTT. Its protein product is CASSASPGGNQPQHF. Drawing the rest from reference TRBV7-2 and TRBJ1-5, the complete variable domain is GAGVSQSPSNKVTEKGKDVELRCDPISGHTALYWYRQSLGQGLEFLIYFQGNSAPDKSGLPSDRFSAERTGGSVSTLTIQRTQQEDSAVYLCASSASPGGNQPQHFGDGTRLSIL.

The CDR3 reads CASSQEPGGNTGELFF. The CDR3 DNA is TGTGCCAGCAGCCAAGAGCCGGGGGGGAACACCGGGGAGCTGTTTTTT. The chain joins TRBV3-1 (or the pseudogene TRBV3-2) to TRBJ2-2, with TRBD2 matching over 7 bases. Germline CDR1 and CDR2: LGHDT and YNNKEL (reference sequence). Losses at the gene ends were 0 bases for V and 1 base for J; bases not matched to a gene: 2. The CDR3 covers 16 residues.

This chain joins TRBV5-1 and TRBJ1-6; possible D gene TRBD1, 6 bases. The CDR3 runs to 16 residues. The germline V gene encodes CDR1 SGHRS and CDR2 YFSETQ. The V gene lost 4 bases and the J gene lost 5 bases, with 16 bases spanning the gap. CDR3 DNA: TGCGCCAGCAGCGGCCTGGACAACAGGGATAATTCACCCCTCCACTTT. This codes for CASSGLDNRDNSPLHF.

The V call is TRBV21-1, the J call TRBJ1-5. TRBV21-1 constitutes a pseudogene. CDR3 length: 17 amino acids. The CDR3 DNA reads as TGTGCCAGCAGCCCCCCTAGGGGGGGCGGAAGCAATCAGCCCCAGCATTTT. Amino acids: CASSPPRGGGSNQPQHF.

The chain has TRBV19 and TRBJ2-1; D may match TRBD1 or TRBD2 (5 bases each). Germline V lookup: CDR1 LNHDA, CDR2 SQIVND (reference sequence). V shed 7 bases and J shed 7 bases, with 20 bases lying between them. CDR3 length equals 15 residues. CDR3 in amino acids: CASKPGRAIWNEQFF. The CDR3 DNA follows: TGTGCCAGTAAACCGGGACGAGCAATTTGGAATGAGCAGTTCTTC.

The rearrangement joins TRBV13 to TRBJ2-5; the D gene is possibly TRBD1 (8 bases). Germline V lookup: CDR1 PRHDT, CDR2 FYEKMQ (reference sequence). V was trimmed by 5 bases and J by 3 bases, leaving 16 bases between them. The CDR3 sequence is 15 residues long. The CDR3 region has the DNA TGTGCCAGCAGCCCCAGGACAGGGAGGGAAGAGACCCAGTACTTC. It translates to CASSPRTGREETQYF.

V gene TRBV11-3 combines with J gene TRBJ2-1; 11 bases are shared with TRBD2. The germline V gene has CDR1 SGHNT and CDR2 YENEEA. V lost 4 bases to trimming and J lost 4 bases; unmatched junction nucleotides: 3. This CDR3 is 15 amino acids long. CDR3 sequence (DNA): TGTGCCAGCAGCTCCGGGACTAGCGGTTACAATGAGCAGTTCTTC. Protein sequence: CASSSGTSGYNEQFF.

J is TRBJ1-5 and V is TRBV18; 11 nucleotides agree with TRBD1. The CDR3 has 18 amino acids. Looked up from germline, CDR1 is KGHSH and CDR2 is LQKENI. Germline trimming cut 0 bases from V and 6 bases from J; bases unmatched to any gene: 10. The CDR3 DNA sequence: TGTGCCAGCTCACCACCAAGTTCCGGACAGGGGGCGCGTCAGCCCCAGCATTTT. Amino acid sequence: CASSPPSSGQGARQPQHF.

This rearrangement joins TRBV27 to TRBJ1-3, with a tentative D call TRBD1 (6 bases). Germline V gene sequence: CDR1 MNHEY, CDR2 SMNVEV (reference sequence). Trimming stripped 4 bases from V and 2 bases from J, with 6 bases between. The CDR3 has 13 amino acids. For the CDR3, the DNA is TGTGCCAGCAGTTCAGGGGCTGGAAACACCATATATTTT. Its translation: CASSSGAGNTIYF.

The V call is TRBV3-1 (or the pseudogene TRBV3-2), the J call TRBJ2-3; 8 bases align to TRBD1. This CDR3 is built from 17 residues. V trimming: 3 bases; J trimming: 1 base; junction bases outside the gene matches: 9. Germline CDR1 reads LGHDT; CDR2 reads YNNKEL (reference sequence). This chain's CDR3 is CASSHRSPGQGTDTQYF. The CDR3 nucleotides are TGTGCCAGCAGCCATCGCTCACCGGGACAGGGCACAGATACGCAGTATTTT.

The rearrangement joins TRBV10-3 to TRBJ2-3; 8 bases map to TRBD2. Germline V gene data show CDR1 as ENHRY and CDR2 as SYGVKD. Trimming removed 0 bases from V and 4 bases from J; junction bases left unmatched: 6. The CDR3 runs to 16 residues. CDR3 coding DNA: TGTGCCATCAGTGAGTCGGCGGGGGGCAGGCCAGATACGCAGTATTTT. Amino acid sequence: CAISESAGGRPDTQYF.

The chain uses TRBV4-3 and TRBJ1-1; 11 bases align to TRBD1. J was trimmed by 4 bases and V by 4 bases; bases with no gene match: 5. This CDR3 is 15 amino acids long. Germline V gene data show CDR1 as LGHNA and CDR2 as YSLEER. In DNA form, the CDR3 reads TGCGCCAGCAGCCGTATCGGGACAGGGGGCACTGAAGCTTTCTTT. As protein: CASSRIGTGGTEAFF.

J is TRBJ2-7 and V is TRBV6-1, with D unresolved. V was clipped by 2 bases and J by 2 bases, with 13 bases between them. CDR1 and CDR2 (germline): MNHNS, SASEGT. The CDR3 is 15 residues long. CDR3: CASSELAIRAYEQYF. Here the CDR3 DNA reads TGTGCCAGCAGTGAATTAGCTATTCGGGCCTACGAGCAGTACTTC.

The chain has TRBV12-5 and TRBJ1-1, with D possibly being TRBD1 (6 bases). Germline V gene data show CDR1 as LGHNT and CDR2 as FRNRAP. The V and J ends lost 0 bases and 0 bases respectively, with 14 bases between them. The CDR3 covers 17 residues. The CDR3 DNA reads as TGTGCTAGTGGTTTGGTAGGGCAGGGGTCGATGAACACTGAAGCTTTCTTT. It specifies CASGLVGQGSMNTEAFF.

Comment on this clone: At the DNA level, this CDR3 is encoded by other sequences in the same sample as well. This chain links TRBV9 with TRBJ1-1; no definite D call. Germline lookup yields CDR1 SGDLS and CDR2 YYNGEE. The V end lost 3 bases, the J end lost 1 base, and 7 bases lay between the germline ends. The CDR3 contains 13 residues. CDR3 residues: CASSGRGNTEAFF. The CDR3 coding sequence is TGTGCCAGCAGCGGACGGGGGAACACTGAAGCTTTCTTT.

The CDR3: CASSDWRNTGELFF. CDR3 sequence (DNA): TGTGCCAGCAGCGACTGGAGGAACACCGGGGAGCTGTTTTTT. The chain is built from TRBV28 and TRBJ2-2; D is ambiguous. Germline V gives CDR1 MDHEN, CDR2 SYDVKM. Trimming pared 6 bases from V and 1 base from J, leaving 9 bases between. The CDR3 consists of 14 residues.

This chain connects TRBV29-1 to TRBJ1-1, with 7 bases aligning to TRBD1. The trim removed 7 bases at V and 7 bases at J, leaving 12 bases unmatched. The CDR3 sequence is 13 residues long. Germline V CDR1 and CDR2: SQVTM, ANQGSEA. The CDR3 nucleotides are TGCAGCGGGAGTAGGGGACAGACCGGTGAAGCTTTCTTT. Translated, it gives CSGSRGQTGEAFF. The full variable domain, in which reference TRBV29-1 and TRBJ1-1 provide the parts outside the CDR3, is SAVISQKPSRDICQRGTSLTIQCQVDSQVTMMFWYRQQPGQSLTLIATANQGSEATYESGFVIDKFPISRPNLTFSTLTVSNMSPEDSSIYLCSGSRGQTGEAFFGQGTRLTVV.

This clone was detected only once. This sequence joins TRBV4-2 and TRBJ1-6; 7 bases agree with TRBD1. J gave up 0 bases and V 0 bases, and 5 bases lay outside the gene matches. From germline, CDR1 is LGHNA and CDR2 YNFKEQ. The CDR3 extends over 18 amino acids. CDR3 nucleotide sequence: TGTGCCAGCAGCCAAGATCCGGGACAGAGCTCCTATAATTCACCCCTCCACTTT. This sequence encodes CASSQDPGQSSYNSPLHF.

The chain joins TRBV6-5 to TRBJ1-1; D is unresolved. The germline CDR1 and CDR2 sequences are MNHEY and SVGAGI. This CDR3 is 13 amino acids long. V was shortened by 2 bases and J by 4 bases, with 8 bases between the two germline ends. The CDR3 here is CASSYGPRTEAFF. The CDR3 nucleotides are TGTGCCAGCAGTTACGGGCCTCGCACTGAAGCTTTCTTT.

The chain uses TRBV6-4 and TRBJ2-1; D uncertain. Germline assignment: CDR1 MRHNA and CDR2 SNTAGT. Trimming cost V 10 bases and J 4 bases, with 8 bases left between them. This CDR3 has 11 amino acids. Here the CDR3 DNA reads TGTGCCACCGGGTATTACAATGAGCAGTTCTTC. Residues: CATGYYNEQFF.

The V call is TRBV4-3, the J call TRBJ2-3; D remains ambiguous. Germline assignment: CDR1 LGHNA and CDR2 YSLEER. V lost 0 bases to trimming and J lost 6 bases, with 4 bases between them. The CDR3 is made up of 12 amino acids. CDR3 sequence: CASSQDRDTQYF. CDR3 bases: TGCGCCAGCAGCCAAGACCGCGATACGCAGTATTTT.